Listed here are 25 T cell receptor beta chains from one sample, sequenced in a study of cytomegalovirus exposure and HLA in healthy donors (dated by TCRdb to about 2017). The library was made by the immunoSEQ multiplex PCR assay. The multiplex PCR relied on a mix of 60 forward primers for TCR Vbeta segments and 13 reverse primers for TCR Jbeta segments. This is the immuneACCESS table as TCRdb keeps it, with only in-frame sequences that have V and J called. A part of the clones is gone; compared with another copy, unresolved V genes explain less than half, and the rest is unexplained. The sample has fewer than 150,000 clones on record, roughly 80% of them singletons. The ten largest clones take up around 3.2% of the sample. The sample consisted of PBMCs. The origin of the receptors is a middle-aged man in good health and CMV-seronegative.

This clone was observed a few times. This chain uses TRBV6-1 with TRBJ1-5, with 8 positions matching TRBD1. CDR1 is MNHNS, CDR2 SASEGT, per germline. V was clipped by 11 bases and J by 0 bases; unmatched bases: 0. This CDR3 comprises 12 residues. CDR3 nucleotide sequence: TGTGCCGGACAGGGTAGCAATCAGCCCCAGCATTTT. Translating it yields CAGQGSNQPQHF.

The chain joins TRBV5-1 to TRBJ2-1; TRBD1 aligns across 10 bases. The CDR3 consists of 16 residues. Germline CDR1 reads SGHRS; CDR2 reads YFSETQ. The V segment lost 7 bases and the J segment 3 bases; nucleotides outside the gene matches: 10. The CDR3: CASHPGGTGDYNEQFF. In nucleotides, the CDR3 is TGCGCCAGCCATCCGGGGGGGACAGGGGACTACAATGAGCAGTTCTTC.

J is TRBJ2-2 and V is TRBV30; the match to TRBD2 covers 10 bases. Germline CDR1 GTSNPN, CDR2 SVGIG (reference sequence). The junction had 5 bases not matched to a gene; V was cut back by 0 bases and J by 4 bases. The CDR3 contains 16 residues. This CDR3 reads CAWSVGLAGVTGELFF. The CDR3 nucleotides are TGTGCCTGGAGTGTAGGGCTAGCGGGGGTCACCGGGGAGCTGTTTTTT.

This chain joins TRBV6-1 and TRBJ1-2; TRBD1 matches at 7 bases. After removal of 2 bases from V and 2 bases from J, the junction contained 5 bases not matched to a gene. This CDR3 spans 15 amino acids. Germline CDR1 is MNHNS and CDR2 is SASEGT. This CDR3 is CASSEWTGSNYGYTF. As DNA, the CDR3 is TGTGCCAGCAGTGAATGGACAGGCTCCAACTATGGCTACACCTTC.

The V and J genes are TRBV7-6 and TRBJ2-1, with D possibly TRBD1 on 6 matching bases. The germline CDR1 and CDR2 sequences are SGHVS and FNYEAQ. Deletions cut 6 bases from V and 0 bases from J, with 15 bases between. This CDR3 is 16 amino acids long. CDR3 loop: CASSPWTESSYNEQFF. CDR3 coding DNA: TGTGCCAGCAGTCCATGGACAGAGAGCTCCTACAATGAGCAGTTCTTC.

This chain connects TRBV14 to TRBJ2-2, with a tentative D call TRBD1 (5 bases). V was pared by 0 bases and J by 6 bases, with 11 bases between. CDR1 is SGHDN and CDR2 is FVKESK in the germline V gene. The CDR3 spans 15 residues. The CDR3 loop is CASSQDHWGPGELFF. CDR3 nucleotide sequence: TGTGCCAGCAGCCAAGATCACTGGGGCCCCGGGGAGCTGTTTTTT.

The chain recombines TRBV11-2 with TRBJ2-7; D is ambiguous. V was pared by 0 bases and J by 3 bases, with 15 bases between. Germline CDR1 is SGHAT and CDR2 is FQNNGV. The length of the CDR3 is 16 residues. This CDR3 reads CASSLDFSLGVYEQYF. CDR3 in DNA: TGTGCCAGCAGCTTAGATTTTAGCCTAGGCGTCTACGAGCAGTACTTC.

In its sample, this clone was seen a few times. V usage is TRBV19 and J usage is TRBJ2-7; 10 positions match TRBD2. The germline V gene has CDR1 LNHDA and CDR2 SQIVND (reference sequence). V lost 2 bases to trimming and J lost 2 bases; unmatched junction nucleotides: 3. This CDR3 is 15 amino acids long. The CDR3 bases are TGTGCCAGTAGTATACGGACTAGCGGAGCCTACGAGCAGTACTTC. This encodes CASSIRTSGAYEQYF.

This clone has only a few counts. The chain employs TRBV28 and TRBJ1-1, with D possibly matching TRBD1 (5 bases). The CDR3 is made up of 12 amino acids. Per the germline V gene, CDR1 is MDHEN and CDR2 is SYDVKM. Trimming cost V 4 bases and J 7 bases, with 10 bases left between them. The CDR3 DNA is TGTGCCAGCAGTTGGCGGGGGGTTGAAGCTTTCTTT. Protein product: CASSWRGVEAFF. The full variable domain, in which reference TRBV28 and TRBJ1-1 provide the parts outside the CDR3, is DVKVTQSSRYLVKRTGEKVFLECVQDMDHENMFWYRQDPGLGLRLIYFSYDVKMKEKGDIPEGYSVSREKKERFSLILESASTNQTSMYLCASSWRGVEAFFGQGTRLTVV.

The rearrangement uses TRBV5-8 and TRBJ2-7; TRBD1 aligns across 7 bases. V lost 4 bases, J lost 2 bases, and 9 bases stayed unmatched. The CDR3 length is 15 residues. Germline V gene sequence: CDR1 SGHTS, CDR2 YDEGEE. This chain's CDR3 is CASSRTGAFTYEQYF. DNA for the CDR3: TGTGCCAGCAGCAGGACAGGCGCGTTCACCTACGAGCAGTACTTC.

The CDR3 region is CASSSGQSSYNSPLHF. CDR3 DNA: TGTGCCAGCAGCTCCGGACAGAGCTCCTATAATTCACCCCTCCACTTT. V usage is TRBV7-9 and J usage is TRBJ1-6; maybe TRBD1 (6 bases). There are 16 residues in the CDR3. The germline V gene has CDR1 SEHNR and CDR2 FQNEAQ (reference sequence). Trimming took off 4 bases at V and 0 bases at J, with 10 bases between the two ends. Using reference TRBV7-9 and TRBJ1-6 for the parts outside the CDR3, the full variable domain is DTGVSQNPRHKITKRGQNVTFRCDPISEHNRLYWYRQTLGQGPEFLTYFQNEAQLEKSRLLSDRFSAERPKGSFSTLEIQRTEQGDSAMYLCASSSGQSSYNSPLHFGNGTRLTVT.

The V gene is TRBV5-6, the J gene TRBJ1-2; unclear D gene. CDR3 length: 13 amino acids. Germline CDR1 SGHDT, CDR2 YYEEEE. V shed 0 bases and J shed 2 bases, with 5 bases lying between them. The CDR3 sequence: CASSLAQNYGYTF. CDR3 nucleotides: TGTGCCAGCAGCTTGGCCCAGAACTATGGCTACACCTTC.

The chain uses TRBV5-6 and TRBJ1-2, with 8 bases that match TRBD1. CDR1 is SGHDT, CDR2 YYEEEE, per germline. Trimming at V came to 3 bases and at J to 4 bases, leaving 5 bases not matched to a gene. The CDR3 loop spans 14 amino acids. CDR3 residues: CASSSTGASYGYTF. As DNA, the CDR3 is TGTGCCAGCAGCTCGACAGGGGCTAGCTATGGCTACACCTTC. Complete variable domain (other parts from reference TRBV5-6 and TRBJ1-2): DAGVTQSPTHLIKTRGQQVTLRCSPKSGHDTVSWYQQALGQGPQFIFQYYEEEERQRGNFPDRFSGHQFPNYSSELNVNALLLGDSALYLCASSSTGASYGYTFGSGTRLTVV.

The V gene is TRBV27, the J gene TRBJ2-7; D possibly corresponds to TRBD2 (6 bases). Trimming shortened V by 5 bases and J by 1 base, and 12 bases separated the two germline ends. This CDR3 is 14 amino acids long. The germline V gene has CDR1 MNHEY and CDR2 SMNVEV (reference sequence). CDR3: CASSPRDGSYEQYF. For the CDR3, the DNA is TGTGCCAGCAGTCCGCGGGACGGATCCTACGAGCAGTACTTC.

The rearrangement joins TRBV5-1 to TRBJ2-5; D perhaps matches TRBD1 (5 bases). Germline CDR1 is SGHRS and CDR2 is YFSETQ. This CDR3 has 15 residues. The V and J ends lost 0 bases and 5 bases respectively, with 14 bases between them. Written as DNA, the CDR3 is TGCGCCAGCAGCTTGGGGGGCGGTAGCTATGAGACCCAGTACTTC. Amino acid sequence: CASSLGGGSYETQYF.

Turning to this clone: Relative to the germline gene, one junction end is altered; a read error may explain this. The CDR3 sequence: CARSFRGNEQFF. The CDR3 DNA reads as TGTGCCAGAAGCTTCAGGGGCAATGAGCAGTTCTTC. The chain carries TRBV7-6 and TRBJ2-1, with D possibly being TRBD1 (6 bases). This CDR3 has 12 residues. The germline V gene has CDR1 SGHVS and CDR2 FNYEAQ.

The V gene is TRBV10-3, the J gene TRBJ2-4; 9 bases agree with TRBD1. This CDR3 has 15 amino acids. The V gene's germline CDR1 is ENHRY and CDR2 SYGVKD. The V and J ends lost 3 bases and 2 bases, in that order; junction bases with no gene match: 2. CDR3 sequence reads: CAISDGQGTKNIQYF. CDR3 in DNA: TGTGCCATCAGTGACGGACAGGGGACCAAAAACATTCAGTACTTC.

This clone turned up a few times. The chain employs TRBV7-3 and TRBJ2-3; 11 nucleotides match TRBD2. J was trimmed by 5 bases and V by 2 bases; bases with no gene match: 9. The CDR3 runs to 17 residues. Germline V lookup: CDR1 SGHTA, CDR2 FQGTGA. CDR3 sequence (DNA): TGTGCCAGCAGCTTAGGAAGTGCTAGCGGGGGGCGAGATACGCAGTATTTT. Its translation: CASSLGSASGGRDTQYF.

The chain combines TRBV6-5 with TRBJ1-2; D might be TRBD1 (5 bases). The V end lost 2 bases, the J end lost 8 bases, and 15 bases lay between the germline ends. CDR1 is MNHEY, CDR2 SVGAGI, per germline. This CDR3 has 14 amino acids. As DNA, the CDR3 is TGTGCCAGCAGTTACGGGGCTAGGGGATGGGGCTACACCTTC. Translation: CASSYGARGWGYTF.

The chain carries TRBV28 and TRBJ2-7; 11 bases are a match to TRBD2. The CDR3 extends over 13 amino acids. CDR1 is MDHEN and CDR2 is SYDVKM in the germline V gene. Losses at the gene ends were 7 bases for V and 5 bases for J; bases not matched to a gene: 4. The CDR3 DNA reads TGTGCCAGCACCTCACTAGCGGGAGACGAGCAGTACTTC. It yields the protein CASTSLAGDEQYF.

The rearrangement uses TRBV19 and TRBJ2-2; 7 nucleotides line up with TRBD2. J was trimmed by 2 bases and V by 11 bases; bases with no gene match: 17. This CDR3 comprises 17 residues. Per the germline V gene, CDR1 is LNHDA and CDR2 is SQIVND (reference sequence). The CDR3 DNA follows: TGTGCCTCTTCCTGGAGGGCGGGGGTGATAAACACCGGGGAGCTGTTTTTT. Encoded protein: CASSWRAGVINTGELFF. Supplemented by reference TRBV19 and TRBJ2-2, the full variable domain reads DGGITQSPKYLFRKEGQNVTLSCEQNLNHDAMYWYRQDPGQGLRLIYYSQIVNDFQKGDIAEGYSVSREKKESFPLTVTSAQKNPTAFYLCASSWRAGVINTGELFFGEGSRLTVL.

The chain joins TRBV5-1 to TRBJ2-2; no firm D call. The CDR3 sequence is 14 residues long. The V gene lost 7 bases and the J gene lost 4 bases, with 14 bases spanning the gap. The germline V gene has CDR1 SGHRS and CDR2 YFSETQ. The DNA of the CDR3 is TGCGCCAGCCGCCGCGTTTATGTCACCGGGGAGCTGTTTTTT. It codes for CASRRVYVTGELFF.

This clone is a singleton in its sample. V gene TRBV18 combines with J gene TRBJ2-7; 7 bases line up with TRBD1. The CDR3 totals 16 residues. Trimming cost V 0 bases and J 5 bases; bases outside gene matches: 10. CDR1 is KGHSH and CDR2 is LQKENI in the germline V gene. The CDR3 protein is CASSPPDRQGPNEQYF. The CDR3 DNA follows: TGTGCCAGCTCACCACCAGACCGACAGGGCCCAAACGAGCAGTACTTC.

The chain employs TRBV6-6 and TRBJ1-1; D call uncertain. The germline V gene has CDR1 MNHNY and CDR2 SVGAGI (reference sequence). V lost 6 bases to trimming and J lost 5 bases, with 7 bases between them. CDR3 length: 11 residues. The CDR3 nucleotides read TGTGCCAGCAGCCCGGGGACTGAAGCTTTCTTT. Amino acids: CASSPGTEAFF.

The rearrangement joins TRBV5-1 to TRBJ1-5, with TRBD1 matching over 8 bases. This CDR3 comprises 14 residues. Germline CDR1 is SGHRS and CDR2 is YFSETQ. The V and J ends lost 4 bases and 7 bases, in that order; junction bases with no gene match: 7. CDR3 in DNA: TGCGCCAGCAGCCCAGGACAGGGTCGCCAGCCCCAGCATTTT. This gives the protein CASSPGQGRQPQHF.